This T cell receptor beta chain was sequenced for a study of CD8+CD57+ T cells in acquired aplastic anemia. Study-level background: Mean DNA quantity obtained from sorted CD4+ and CD8+ cells was about 3.5 ug.

The sequenced patients had an expansion of CD8+CD57+ cells seen by flow cytometry. At the time of blood sampling, patients had not yet received any therapy. As for this clonotype: Its antigen is not identified.

Regarding the study as a whole: Patients and controls turned out to have more than 25 CD8+ CDR3 sequences in common.

The length of the CDR3 is 16 residues. The germline CDR1 and CDR2 sequences are MGHDK and SYGVNS. CDR3 and TCR beta VDJ profiling relied on a genomic DNA template. MiXCR was run by TCRdb on the reads, yielding one entry per CDR3 protein. The data show 150,000 to 200,000 distinct CDR3 sequences, roughly 48% seen once. J is TRBJ1-6 and V is TRBV25-1; possible D gene TRBD1, 5 bases. Sample: sorted CD4+, CD8+, or CD8+CD57+ T cells (not recorded which) from PBMCs. The clonotype was recovered from a human donor with aplastic anemia. The CDR3 region is CASVITGTRDNSPLHF. The CDR3 coding sequence is TGTGCTAGCGTAATAACCGGGACTCGGGATAATTCACCCCTCCACTTT.